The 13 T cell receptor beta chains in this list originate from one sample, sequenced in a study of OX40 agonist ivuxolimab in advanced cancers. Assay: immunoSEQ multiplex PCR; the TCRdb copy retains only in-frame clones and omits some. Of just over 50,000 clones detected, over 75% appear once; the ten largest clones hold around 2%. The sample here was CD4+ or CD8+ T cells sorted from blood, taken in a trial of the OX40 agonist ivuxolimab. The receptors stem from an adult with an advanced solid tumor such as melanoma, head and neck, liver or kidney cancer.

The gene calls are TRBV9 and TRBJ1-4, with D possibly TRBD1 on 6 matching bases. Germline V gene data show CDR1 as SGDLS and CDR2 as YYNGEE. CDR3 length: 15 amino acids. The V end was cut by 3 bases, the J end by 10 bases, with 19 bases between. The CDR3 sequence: CASSGGTGTWGKLFF. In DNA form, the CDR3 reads TGTGCCAGCAGCGGGGGCACCGGGACATGGGGAAAACTGTTTTTT.

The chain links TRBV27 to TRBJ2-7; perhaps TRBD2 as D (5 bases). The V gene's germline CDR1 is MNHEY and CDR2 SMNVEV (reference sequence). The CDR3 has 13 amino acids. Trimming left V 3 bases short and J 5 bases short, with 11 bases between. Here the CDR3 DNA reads TGTGCCAGCAGTTTGGGCGGGTCGAACGAGCAGTACTTC. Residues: CASSLGGSNEQYF.

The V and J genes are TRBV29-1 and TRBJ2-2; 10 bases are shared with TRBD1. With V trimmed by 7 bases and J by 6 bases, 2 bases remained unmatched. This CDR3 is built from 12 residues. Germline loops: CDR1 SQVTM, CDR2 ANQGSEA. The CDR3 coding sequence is TGCAGCGCCGGGACAGGGGCCGGGGAGCTGTTTTTT. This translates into CSAGTGAGELFF.

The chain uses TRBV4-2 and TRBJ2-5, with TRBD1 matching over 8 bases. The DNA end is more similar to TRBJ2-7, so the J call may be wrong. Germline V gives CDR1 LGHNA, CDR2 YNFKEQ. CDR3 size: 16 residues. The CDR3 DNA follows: TGTGCCAGCAGCCAAGTAGGAGGACAGGGCTCCTACGAGCAGTACTTC. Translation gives CASSQVGGQGSYEQYF.

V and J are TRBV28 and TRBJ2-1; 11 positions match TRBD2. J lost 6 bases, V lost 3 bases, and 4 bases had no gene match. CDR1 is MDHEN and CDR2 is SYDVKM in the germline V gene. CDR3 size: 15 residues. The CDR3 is CASSFYSGRGNEQFF. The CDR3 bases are TGTGCCAGCAGTTTTTATAGCGGGAGGGGCAATGAGCAGTTCTTC.

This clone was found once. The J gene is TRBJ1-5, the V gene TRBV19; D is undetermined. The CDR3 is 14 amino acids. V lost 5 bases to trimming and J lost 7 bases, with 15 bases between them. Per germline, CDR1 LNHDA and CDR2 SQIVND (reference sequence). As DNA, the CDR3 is TGTGCCAGTAGTGGGTCTCGGGGTCGGCAGCCCCAGCATTTT. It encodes CASSGSRGRQPQHF.

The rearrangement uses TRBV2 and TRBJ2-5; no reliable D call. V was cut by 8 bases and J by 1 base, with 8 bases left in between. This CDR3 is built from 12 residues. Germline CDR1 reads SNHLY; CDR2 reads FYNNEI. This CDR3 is CASLPSQETQYF. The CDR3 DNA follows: TGTGCCAGCTTACCCAGCCAAGAGACCCAGTACTTC.

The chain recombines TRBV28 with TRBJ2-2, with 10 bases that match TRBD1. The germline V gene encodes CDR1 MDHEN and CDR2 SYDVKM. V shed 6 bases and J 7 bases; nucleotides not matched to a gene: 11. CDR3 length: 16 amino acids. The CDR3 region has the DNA TGTGCCAGCAGCAAGGGACAGGGGTATGGGATCGGGGAGCTGTTTTTT. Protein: CASSKGQGYGIGELFF.

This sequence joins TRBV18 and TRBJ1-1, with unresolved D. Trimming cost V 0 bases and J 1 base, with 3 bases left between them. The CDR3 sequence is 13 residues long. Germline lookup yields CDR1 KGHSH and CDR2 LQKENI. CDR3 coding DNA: TGTGCCAGCTCACCACCTCAGAACACTGAAGCTTTCTTT. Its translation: CASSPPQNTEAFF.

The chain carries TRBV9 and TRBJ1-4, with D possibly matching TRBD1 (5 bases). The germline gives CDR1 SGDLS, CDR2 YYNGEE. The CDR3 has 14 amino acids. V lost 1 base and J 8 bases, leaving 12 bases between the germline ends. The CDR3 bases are TGTGCCAGCAGCGTACAAGACCGGGGGGAAAAACTGTTTTTT. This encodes CASSVQDRGEKLFF.

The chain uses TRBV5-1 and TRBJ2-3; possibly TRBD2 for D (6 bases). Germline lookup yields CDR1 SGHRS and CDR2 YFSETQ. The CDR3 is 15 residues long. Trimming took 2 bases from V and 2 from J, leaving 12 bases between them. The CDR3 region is CASSFFGGATDTQYF. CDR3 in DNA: TGCGCCAGCAGCTTCTTTGGCGGGGCCACAGATACGCAGTATTTT. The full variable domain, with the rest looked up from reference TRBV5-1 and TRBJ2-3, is KAGVTQTPRYLIKTRGQQVTLSCSPISGHRSVSWYQQTPGQGLQFLFEYFSETQRNKGNFPGRFSGRQFSNSRSEMNVSTLELGDSALYLCASSFFGGATDTQYFGPGTRLTVL.

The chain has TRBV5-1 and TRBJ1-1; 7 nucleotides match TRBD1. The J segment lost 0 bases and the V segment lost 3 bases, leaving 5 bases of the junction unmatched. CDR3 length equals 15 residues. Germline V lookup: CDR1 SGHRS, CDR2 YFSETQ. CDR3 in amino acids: CASSSRQGVNTEAFF. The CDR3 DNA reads TGCGCCAGCAGCTCTAGACAGGGAGTGAACACTGAAGCTTTCTTT.

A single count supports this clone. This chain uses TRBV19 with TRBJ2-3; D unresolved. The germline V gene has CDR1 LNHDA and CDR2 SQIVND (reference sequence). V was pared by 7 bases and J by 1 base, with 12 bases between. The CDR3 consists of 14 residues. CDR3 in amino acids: CASTPAWGTDTQYF. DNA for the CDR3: TGTGCCAGTACTCCCGCCTGGGGCACAGATACGCAGTATTTT.